Listed below are T cell receptor beta chains from one sample, sequenced in a study of Graves' ophthalmopathy and Graves' hyperthyroidism. TCRdb ran MiXCR on the multiplex PCR reads and lists one entry per CDR3 protein. The table has approximately 700,000 distinct CDR3 sequences, around 40% seen once; the top ten hold 35% to 55%. The sequenced sample consisted of peripheral blood. These TCRs come from an adult man with Graves' ophthalmopathy. Each CDR3 is given with its conserved first and last residue. A D gene is named only where the DNA matches it firmly. Rows may omit the clone size; those that give it use once, few, many or a size class.

CDR3 DNA: TGTGCCAGCAGTGAGTCCAGGCGGGGCTACACCTTC
CDR3 protein: CASSESRRGYTF
V gene: TRBV25-1
J gene: TRBJ1-2
clone size: many
D gene: NA

CDR3 DNA: TGCAGCGTTCCATCCCGGGGGGGAGACTATGGCTACACCTTC
CDR3 protein: CSVPSRGGDYGYTF
V gene: TRBV29-1
J gene: TRBJ1-2
clone size: many
D gene: NA

CDR3 DNA: TGTGCCAGTAGCCAAAAGATTGGGGAGACCCAGTACTTC
CDR3 protein: CASSQKIGETQYF
V gene: TRBV7-9
J gene: TRBJ2-5
clone size: NA
D gene: NA

CDR3 DNA: TGCAGTGCTAATTCCGGGACAGAGGTACCTGAAGCTTTCTTT
CDR3 protein: CSANSGTEVPEAFF
V gene: TRBV20-1
J gene: TRBJ1-1
clone size: NA
D gene: TRBD1

CDR3 DNA: TGCAGTGCTACTGGACAGGGGGAAAAACTGTTTTTT
CDR3 protein: CSATGQGEKLFF
V gene: TRBV20-1
J gene: TRBJ1-4
clone size: few
D gene: TRBD1

CDR3 DNA: TGTGCCAGCAGCGTTGAAGTCCCAGGGAACTCCTACGAGCAGTACTTC
CDR3 protein: CASSVEVPGNSYEQYF
V gene: TRBV7-8
J gene: TRBJ2-7
clone size: NA
D gene: NA

CDR3 DNA: TGTGCCAGCAGCTCAGGGAAGGGGGTTTTTGAAGATACGCAGTATTTT
CDR3 protein: CASSSGKGVFEDTQYF
V gene: TRBV9
J gene: TRBJ2-3
clone size: NA
D gene: NA

CDR3 DNA: TGTGCCAGTACGCTCTCTCCTAGGATCAGCAATCAGCCCCAGCATTTT
CDR3 protein: CASTLSPRISNQPQHF
V gene: TRBV19
J gene: TRBJ1-5
clone size: NA
D gene: NA

CDR3 DNA: TGTGCCAGCAGTTACGGGTCAGACTACGAGCAGTACTTC
CDR3 protein: CASSYGSDYEQYF
V gene: TRBV10-3
J gene: TRBJ2-7
clone size: many
D gene: NA

CDR3 DNA: TGTGCCAGCAGTGACAGGGTCTACCAGCCCCAGCATTTT
CDR3 protein: CASSDRVYQPQHF
V gene: TRBV24-1
J gene: TRBJ1-5
clone size: many
D gene: TRBD1

CDR3 DNA: TGCGCCAGCAGTGGGGACAGGCAAAGGGACTATGGCTACACCTTC
CDR3 protein: CASSGDRQRDYGYTF
V gene: TRBV10-2
J gene: TRBJ1-2
clone size: NA
D gene: TRBD1

CDR3 DNA: TGTGCCAGCACGTCATCTGGGGGCGGGGGGGCAGATACGCAGTATTTT
CDR3 protein: CASTSSGGGGADTQYF
V gene: TRBV10-3
J gene: TRBJ2-3
clone size: NA
D gene: TRBD2

CDR3 DNA: TGTGCCACCCCGGGGACAGGGGACTATGGCTACACCTTC
CDR3 protein: CATPGTGDYGYTF
V gene: TRBV28
J gene: TRBJ1-2
clone size: NA
D gene: TRBD1

CDR3 DNA: TGTGCCAGCAGTGCGGTGTCGGGACAGGTTCACAATTCACCCCTCCACTTT
CDR3 protein: CASSAVSGQVHNSPLHF
V gene: TRBV10-3
J gene: TRBJ1-6
clone size: few
D gene: TRBD1

CDR3 DNA: TGTGCCAGCAGCTTGCTCAACGGCGGGCTAGCGACGTACGAGCAGTACTTC
CDR3 protein: CASSLLNGGLATYEQYF
V gene: TRBV2
J gene: TRBJ2-7
clone size: NA
D gene: NA

CDR3 DNA: TGCGCCAGCAGTGAGAAGGTCGGGGCAGCTGGAAACACCATATATTTT
CDR3 protein: CASSEKVGAAGNTIYF
V gene: TRBV10-2
J gene: TRBJ1-3
clone size: many
D gene: NA

CDR3 DNA: TGTGCCAGCAGTATTACAGGGCTTGAAGCTTTCTTT
CDR3 protein: CASSITGLEAFF
V gene: TRBV25-1
J gene: TRBJ1-1
clone size: NA
D gene: NA

CDR3 DNA: TGCAGTGCTTCTACGGTGACAGGCGAAGCTTTCTTT
CDR3 protein: CSASTVTGEAFF
V gene: TRBV20-1
J gene: TRBJ1-1
clone size: NA
D gene: NA

CDR3 DNA: TGTGCCAGCACCGTACTTATAGGGGCGTGGACTGAAGCTTTCTTT
CDR3 protein: CASTVLIGAWTEAFF
V gene: TRBV7-8
J gene: TRBJ1-1
clone size: few
D gene: NA

CDR3 DNA: TGTGCCAGCAGCTCGTTACCGCCGGGCTACCAAGAGACCCAGTACTTC
CDR3 protein: CASSSLPPGYQETQYF
V gene: TRBV5-8
J gene: TRBJ2-5
clone size: NA
D gene: NA

CDR3 DNA: TGTGCCAGCTTGAGGTTAGAGTCCGATACGCAGTATTTT
CDR3 protein: CASLRLESDTQYF
V gene: TRBV2
J gene: TRBJ2-3
clone size: NA
D gene: NA

CDR3 DNA: TGTGCCAGCAGCGCCGAACTCACAGGGAAGGGGGTTTACGAGCAGTACTTC
CDR3 protein: CASSAELTGKGVYEQYF
V gene: TRBV7-6
J gene: TRBJ2-7
clone size: many
D gene: NA

CDR3 DNA: TGCAGCGTTAACAGGGACTCCTACGAGCAGTACTTC
CDR3 protein: CSVNRDSYEQYF
V gene: TRBV29-1
J gene: TRBJ2-7
clone size: NA
D gene: NA

CDR3 DNA: TGTGCCGGCAGTTACGGACAGATCTATGGCTACACCTTC
CDR3 protein: CAGSYGQIYGYTF
V gene: TRBV6-2/TRBV6-3
J gene: TRBJ1-2
clone size: once
D gene: NA

CDR3 DNA: TGTGCCAGCAGTCCTGGACAGCTTATCAACTATGGCTACACCTTC
CDR3 protein: CASSPGQLINYGYTF
V gene: TRBV6-5
J gene: TRBJ1-2
clone size: few
D gene: NA

CDR3 DNA: TGTGCCAGCGGGGGACGGCCTTATAGCAATCAGCCCCAGCATTTT
CDR3 protein: CASGGRPYSNQPQHF
V gene: TRBV2
J gene: TRBJ1-5
clone size: many
D gene: NA

CDR3 DNA: TGTGCCAGCAAACTCGGCGGACGCTACTACGAGCAGTACTTC
CDR3 protein: CASKLGGRYYEQYF
V gene: TRBV7-9
J gene: TRBJ2-7
clone size: once
D gene: NA

CDR3 DNA: TGTGCCAGCAGCCCAGGGAACTATGGGTACGCCTTC
CDR3 protein: CASSPGNYGYAF
V gene: TRBV11-1
J gene: TRBJ1-2
clone size: NA
D gene: NA

CDR3 DNA: TGTGCCAGTAGTACCCCACGGGGAGAGCACTATGGCTACACCTTC
CDR3 protein: CASSTPRGEHYGYTF
V gene: TRBV19
J gene: TRBJ1-2
clone size: NA
D gene: NA

CDR3 DNA: TGTGCCAGTAGAATTAGCGGCGGGAGTGGTACCGGGGAGCTGTTTTTT
CDR3 protein: CASRISGGSGTGELFF
V gene: TRBV19
J gene: TRBJ2-2
clone size: NA
D gene: TRBD2

CDR3 DNA: TGTGCCAGTAGTAAACCCCGGACAGGGCTGAAAGAAAACACTGAAGCTTTCTTT
CDR3 protein: CASSKPRTGLKENTEAFF
V gene: TRBV19
J gene: TRBJ1-1
clone size: few
D gene: TRBD1

CDR3 DNA: TGCAGTGCTCAACTAGCGGGAGGACCCTACGAGCAGTACTTC
CDR3 protein: CSAQLAGGPYEQYF
V gene: TRBV20-1
J gene: TRBJ2-7
clone size: NA
D gene: TRBD2

CDR3 DNA: TGTGCCAGCAGCCTAATGACAGGGCCTTCCTACGAGCAGTACTTC
CDR3 protein: CASSLMTGPSYEQYF
V gene: TRBV7-3
J gene: TRBJ2-7
clone size: NA
D gene: TRBD1

CDR3 DNA: TGTGCCACCAGCAGAGCGGGGGATTCCTACGAGCAGTACTTC
CDR3 protein: CATSRAGDSYEQYF
V gene: TRBV15
J gene: TRBJ2-7
clone size: NA
D gene: NA

CDR3 DNA: TGTGCCAGCCATAGGGACGGCGCTGAAGCTTTCTTT
CDR3 protein: CASHRDGAEAFF
V gene: TRBV6-6
J gene: TRBJ1-1
clone size: NA
D gene: NA

CDR3 DNA: TGTGCCACCAGCCATCGCTCTGGGGCCAACGTCCTGACTTTC
CDR3 protein: CATSHRSGANVLTF
V gene: TRBV15
J gene: TRBJ2-6
clone size: many
D gene: NA

CDR3 DNA: TGTGCCACCAGTGACGTTGGGCCGGGGGGCAACTATGGCTACACCTTC
CDR3 protein: CATSDVGPGGNYGYTF
V gene: TRBV24-1
J gene: TRBJ1-2
clone size: many
D gene: NA

CDR3 DNA: TGTGCCAGCAGTGTCCGGGACACTTTTGACTATGGCTACACCTTC
CDR3 protein: CASSVRDTFDYGYTF
V gene: TRBV2
J gene: TRBJ1-2
clone size: NA
D gene: NA

CDR3 DNA: TGTGCCAGCAGTGTTAGCGGGAGGCCCGGGGAGCTGTTTTTT
CDR3 protein: CASSVSGRPGELFF
V gene: TRBV2
J gene: TRBJ2-2
clone size: many
D gene: TRBD2

CDR3 DNA: TGCAGTGCTAGAGATCGTGGCACAGTTGTGGAGACCCAGTACTTC
CDR3 protein: CSARDRGTVVETQYF
V gene: TRBV20-1
J gene: TRBJ2-5
clone size: few
D gene: NA

CDR3 DNA: TGTGCCAGTAGTATCGAACAGGGGGCCGACTATGGCTACACCTTC
CDR3 protein: CASSIEQGADYGYTF
V gene: TRBV19
J gene: TRBJ1-2
clone size: NA
D gene: TRBD1

CDR3 DNA: TGTGCCATCAGTGGGACAGGGAGTTATGAAAAACTGTTTTTT
CDR3 protein: CAISGTGSYEKLFF
V gene: TRBV10-3
J gene: TRBJ1-4
clone size: NA
D gene: TRBD1

CDR3 DNA: TGTGCCAGCAGTGCCGAACAGGGGAATAACTATGGCTACACCTTC
CDR3 protein: CASSAEQGNNYGYTF
V gene: TRBV2
J gene: TRBJ1-2
clone size: many
D gene: TRBD1

CDR3 DNA: TGTGCCAGTAGTATAGAGACAGGACTAAATGAAAAACTGTTTTTT
CDR3 protein: CASSIETGLNEKLFF
V gene: TRBV19
J gene: TRBJ1-4
clone size: NA
D gene: NA

CDR3 DNA: TGTGCCAGCAGTGATTGGGGGCCGAACACCGGGGAGCTGTTTTTT
CDR3 protein: CASSDWGPNTGELFF
V gene: TRBV10-3
J gene: TRBJ2-2
clone size: few
D gene: NA

CDR3 DNA: TGTGCCAGCAGTGAACAGGGACGATGGGGATACTACGAGCAGTACTTC
CDR3 protein: CASSEQGRWGYYEQYF
V gene: TRBV25-1
J gene: TRBJ2-7
clone size: NA
D gene: NA

CDR3 DNA: TGCAGCGTTGCAGGGGGACAGGGAACATCCTACGAGCAGTACTTC
CDR3 protein: CSVAGGQGTSYEQYF
V gene: TRBV29-1
J gene: TRBJ2-7
clone size: NA
D gene: TRBD1

CDR3 DNA: TGTGCCAGCAGCTTAGCGCCTCCGACTAGCGGCCAGTACTTC
CDR3 protein: CASSLAPPTSGQYF
V gene: TRBV7-9
J gene: TRBJ2-7
clone size: NA
D gene: TRBD2

CDR3 DNA: TGTGCCAGCAGCTATCAGGGAGATCAGCCCCAGCATTTT
CDR3 protein: CASSYQGDQPQHF
V gene: TRBV7-9
J gene: TRBJ1-5
clone size: many
D gene: NA

CDR3 DNA: TGTGCCAGTAGCCAAAACCGGGACGGGCGAAACACCATATATTTT
CDR3 protein: CASSQNRDGRNTIYF
V gene: TRBV19
J gene: TRBJ1-3
clone size: NA
D gene: NA

CDR3 DNA: TGTGCCACTAGCCAGACAGGGGTAGTCTATGGCTACACCTTC
CDR3 protein: CATSQTGVVYGYTF
V gene: TRBV15
J gene: TRBJ1-2
clone size: NA
D gene: TRBD1

CDR3 DNA: TGTGCCAGCAGTTTAATAGGGACGGCAATCTACGAGCAGTACTTC
CDR3 protein: CASSLIGTAIYEQYF
V gene: TRBV7-9
J gene: TRBJ2-7
clone size: NA
D gene: NA

CDR3 DNA: TGTGCCAGCAGTTACTTGCCCATTGGCAATCAGCCCCAGTACTTC
CDR3 protein: CASSYLPIGNQPQYF
V gene: TRBV10-3
J gene: TRBJ2-5
clone size: NA
D gene: NA